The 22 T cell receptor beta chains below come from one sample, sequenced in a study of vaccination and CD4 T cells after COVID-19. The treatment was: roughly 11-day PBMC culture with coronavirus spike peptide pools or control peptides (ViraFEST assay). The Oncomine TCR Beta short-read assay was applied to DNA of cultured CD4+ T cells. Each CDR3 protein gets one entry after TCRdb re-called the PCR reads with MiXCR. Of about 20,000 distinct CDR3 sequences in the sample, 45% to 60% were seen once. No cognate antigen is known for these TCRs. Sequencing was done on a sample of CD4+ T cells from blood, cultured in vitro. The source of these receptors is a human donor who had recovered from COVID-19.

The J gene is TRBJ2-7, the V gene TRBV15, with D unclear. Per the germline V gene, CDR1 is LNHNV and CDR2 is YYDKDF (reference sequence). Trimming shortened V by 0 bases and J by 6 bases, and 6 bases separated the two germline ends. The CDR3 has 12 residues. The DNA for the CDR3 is TGTGCCACCAGCAGAGATCAGCTCGAGCAGTACTTC. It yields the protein CATSRDQLEQYF.

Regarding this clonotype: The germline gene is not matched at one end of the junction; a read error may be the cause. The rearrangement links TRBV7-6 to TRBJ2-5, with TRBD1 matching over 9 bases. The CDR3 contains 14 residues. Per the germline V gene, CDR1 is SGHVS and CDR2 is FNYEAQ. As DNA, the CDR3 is TGTGCTAGCAGCTTAACCGGGACAGGGGAGACCCAGTACTTC. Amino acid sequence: CASSLTGTGETQYF.

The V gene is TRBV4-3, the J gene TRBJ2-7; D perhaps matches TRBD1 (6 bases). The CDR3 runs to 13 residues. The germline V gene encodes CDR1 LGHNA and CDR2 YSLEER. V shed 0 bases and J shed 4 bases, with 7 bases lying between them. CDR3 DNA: TGCGCCAGCAGCCAAGAGGACAGTTACGAGCAGTACTTC. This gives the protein CASSQEDSYEQYF.

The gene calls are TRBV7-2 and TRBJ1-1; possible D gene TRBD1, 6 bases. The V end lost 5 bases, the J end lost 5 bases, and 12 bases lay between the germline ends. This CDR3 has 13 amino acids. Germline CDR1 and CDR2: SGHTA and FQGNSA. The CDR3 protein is CASSTQGRTEAFF. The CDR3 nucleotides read TGTGCCAGCAGCACCCAGGGGAGGACTGAAGCTTTCTTT. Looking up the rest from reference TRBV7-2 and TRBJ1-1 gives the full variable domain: GAGVSQSPSNKVTEKGKDVELRCDPISGHTALYWYRQSLGQGLEFLIYFQGNSAPDKSGLPSDRFSAERTGGSVSTLTIQRTQQEDSAVYLCASSTQGRTEAFFGQGTRLTVV.

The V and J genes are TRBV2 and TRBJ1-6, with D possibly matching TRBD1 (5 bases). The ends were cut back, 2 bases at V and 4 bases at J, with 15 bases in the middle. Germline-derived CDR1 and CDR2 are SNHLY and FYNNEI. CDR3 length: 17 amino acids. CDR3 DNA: TGTGCCAGCAGTGAACGGGGGGACCAGGTATATAATTCACCCCTCCACTTT. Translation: CASSERGDQVYNSPLHF.

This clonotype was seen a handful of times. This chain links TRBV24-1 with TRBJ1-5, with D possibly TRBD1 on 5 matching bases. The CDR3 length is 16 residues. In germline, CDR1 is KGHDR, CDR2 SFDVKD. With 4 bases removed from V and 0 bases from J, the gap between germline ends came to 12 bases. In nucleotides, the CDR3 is TGTGCCACCAGTGACTCGGGACGGTATAGCAATCAGCCCCAGCATTTT. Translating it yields CATSDSGRYSNQPQHF.

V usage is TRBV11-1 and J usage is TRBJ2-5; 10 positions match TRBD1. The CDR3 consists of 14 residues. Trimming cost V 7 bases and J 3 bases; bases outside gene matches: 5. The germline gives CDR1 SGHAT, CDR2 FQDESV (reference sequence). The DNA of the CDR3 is TGTGCCAGCAACTCGGGGACAGGGGAAGAGACCCAGTACTTC. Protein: CASNSGTGEETQYF.

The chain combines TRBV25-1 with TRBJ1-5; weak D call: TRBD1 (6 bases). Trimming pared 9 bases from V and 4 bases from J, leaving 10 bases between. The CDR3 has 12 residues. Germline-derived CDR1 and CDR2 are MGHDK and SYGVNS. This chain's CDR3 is CASSRGNQPQHF. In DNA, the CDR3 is TGTGCCAGTTCCAGGGGAAATCAGCCCCAGCATTTT. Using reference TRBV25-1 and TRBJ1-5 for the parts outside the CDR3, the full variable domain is EADIYQTPRYLVIGTGKKITLECSQTMGHDKMYWYQQDPGMELHLIHYSYGVNSTEKGDLSSESTVSRIRTEHFPLTLESARPSHTSQYLCASSRGNQPQHFGDGTRLSIL.

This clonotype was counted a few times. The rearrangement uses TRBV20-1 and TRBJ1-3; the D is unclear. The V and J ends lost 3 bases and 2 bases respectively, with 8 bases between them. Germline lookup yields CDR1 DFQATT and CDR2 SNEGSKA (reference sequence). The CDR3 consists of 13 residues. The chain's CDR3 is CSARISPGNTIYF. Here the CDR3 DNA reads TGCAGTGCTAGGATCAGCCCTGGAAACACCATATATTTT.

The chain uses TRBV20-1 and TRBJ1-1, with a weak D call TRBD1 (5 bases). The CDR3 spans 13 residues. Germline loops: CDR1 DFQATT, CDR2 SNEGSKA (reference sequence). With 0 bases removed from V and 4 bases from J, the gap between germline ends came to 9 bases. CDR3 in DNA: TGCAGTGCTAGAGATCCCGGGGGCACTGAAGCTTTCTTT. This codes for CSARDPGGTEAFF.

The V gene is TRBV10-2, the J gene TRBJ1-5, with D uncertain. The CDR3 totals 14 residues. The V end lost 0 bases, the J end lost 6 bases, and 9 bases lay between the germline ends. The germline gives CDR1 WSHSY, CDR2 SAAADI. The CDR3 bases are TGCGCCAGCAGTGAGTCGTTTTTGCCTCAGCCCCAGCATTTT. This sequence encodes CASSESFLPQPQHF.

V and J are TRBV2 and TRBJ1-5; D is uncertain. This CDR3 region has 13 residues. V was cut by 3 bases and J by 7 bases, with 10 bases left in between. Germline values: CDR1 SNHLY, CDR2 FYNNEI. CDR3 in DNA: TGTGCCAGCAGTGATTTCAGAGACCAGCCCCAGCATTTT. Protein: CASSDFRDQPQHF.

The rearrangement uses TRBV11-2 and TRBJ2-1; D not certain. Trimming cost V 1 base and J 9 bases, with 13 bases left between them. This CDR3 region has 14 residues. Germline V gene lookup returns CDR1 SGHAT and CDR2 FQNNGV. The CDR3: CASSLGYRASEQFF. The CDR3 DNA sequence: TGTGCCAGCAGCTTAGGGTACCGAGCGAGTGAGCAGTTCTTC.

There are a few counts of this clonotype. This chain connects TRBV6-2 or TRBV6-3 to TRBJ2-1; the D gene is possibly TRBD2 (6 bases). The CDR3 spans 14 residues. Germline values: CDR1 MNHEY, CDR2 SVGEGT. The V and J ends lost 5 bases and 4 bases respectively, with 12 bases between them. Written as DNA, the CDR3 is TGTGCCAGCAGTCTAGCGTCATTTTACAATGAGCAGTTCTTC. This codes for CASSLASFYNEQFF.

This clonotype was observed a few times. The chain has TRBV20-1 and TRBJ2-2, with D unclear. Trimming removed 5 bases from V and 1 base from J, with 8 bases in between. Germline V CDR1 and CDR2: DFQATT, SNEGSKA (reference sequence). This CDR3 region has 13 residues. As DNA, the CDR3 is TGCAGTGCTGATAGACAGAACACCGGGGAGCTGTTTTTT. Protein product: CSADRQNTGELFF.

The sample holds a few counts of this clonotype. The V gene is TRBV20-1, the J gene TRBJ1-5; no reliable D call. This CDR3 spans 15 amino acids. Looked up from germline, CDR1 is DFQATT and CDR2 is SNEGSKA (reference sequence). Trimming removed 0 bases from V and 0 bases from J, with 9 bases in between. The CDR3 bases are TGCAGTGCTAGAGATACCGGAATTAGCAATCAGCCCCAGCATTTT. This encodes CSARDTGISNQPQHF.

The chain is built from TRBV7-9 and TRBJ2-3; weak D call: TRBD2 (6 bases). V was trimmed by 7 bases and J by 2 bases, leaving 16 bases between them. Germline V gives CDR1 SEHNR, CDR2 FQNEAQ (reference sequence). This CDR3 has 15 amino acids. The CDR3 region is CASTQGGTVTDTQYF. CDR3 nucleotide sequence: TGTGCCAGCACCCAGGGCGGGACGGTCACAGATACGCAGTATTTT.

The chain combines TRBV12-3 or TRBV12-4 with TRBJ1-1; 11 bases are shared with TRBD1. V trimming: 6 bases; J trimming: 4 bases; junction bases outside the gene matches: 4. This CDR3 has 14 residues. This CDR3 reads CASRTGTGGTEAFF. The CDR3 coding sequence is TGTGCCAGCAGGACCGGGACAGGGGGCACTGAAGCTTTCTTT.

The CDR3 loop is CSAKRASGVTEAFF. CDR3 bases: TGCAGTGCTAAACGGGCCTCCGGGGTCACTGAAGCTTTCTTT. V gene TRBV20-1 combines with J gene TRBJ1-1, with unresolved D. V dropped 4 bases and J dropped 4 bases, with 16 bases sitting between them. This CDR3 has 14 amino acids. Germline CDR1 DFQATT, CDR2 SNEGSKA (reference sequence).

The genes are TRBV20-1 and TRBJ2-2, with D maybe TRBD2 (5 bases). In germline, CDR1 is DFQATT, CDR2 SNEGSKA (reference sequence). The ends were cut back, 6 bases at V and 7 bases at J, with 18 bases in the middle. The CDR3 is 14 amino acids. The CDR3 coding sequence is TGCAGTGCCCGTAACACGTTCGGGGACGGGGAGCTGTTTTTT. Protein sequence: CSARNTFGDGELFF.

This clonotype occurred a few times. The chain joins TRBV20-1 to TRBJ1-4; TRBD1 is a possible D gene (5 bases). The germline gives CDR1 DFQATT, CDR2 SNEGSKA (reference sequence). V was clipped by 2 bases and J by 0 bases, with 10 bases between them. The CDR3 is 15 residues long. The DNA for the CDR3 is TGCAGTGCTAGAAGGGGCACGGCAACTAATGAAAAACTGTTTTTT. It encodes CSARRGTATNEKLFF.

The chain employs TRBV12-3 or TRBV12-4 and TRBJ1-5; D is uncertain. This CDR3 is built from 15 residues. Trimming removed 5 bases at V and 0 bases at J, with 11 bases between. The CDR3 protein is CASSPQTSSNQPQHF. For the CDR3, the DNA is TGTGCCAGCAGTCCTCAAACCTCTAGCAATCAGCCCCAGCATTTT.